The sequence of this T cell receptor (beta chain) was determined in a study of CD8 T cells in Susac syndrome. Study results and limitations: As the study acknowledged, the number of individuals who were part of its TCR sequencing and HLA analysis was relatively small.

CD8+ and CD4+ T cells taken from blood had their TCR beta sequenced. Purification of the CD8+ and CD4+ T cells relied on negative isolation, and TEMRA cells underwent FACS enrichment. Random hexamers were used to reverse transcribe about 0.5 to 1 ug of RNA. With immunoSEQ multiplex PCR, TCR beta CDR3 was amplified across 54 Vbeta and 13 Jbeta. One entry per CDR3 protein results from TCRdb running MiXCR on the immunoSEQ multiplex PCR reads. The table lists 150,000 to 200,000 distinct CDR3 sequences, around 94% of them singletons. Trimming took 0 bases from V and 2 from J; bases not matched to a gene: 6. CDR3 length: 17 residues. Germline V gives CDR1 PRHDT, CDR2 FYEKMQ (reference sequence). Concerning this clonotype: What it binds is unknown.

V usage is TRBV13 and J usage is TRBJ2-1; 8 positions agree with TRBD2. The source is a human donor in good health. Sample: CD4+ T cells from PBMCs. CDR3 residues: CASSLGLGSGAYNEQFF. The CDR3 DNA follows: TGTGCCAGCAGCTTAGGCCTCGGTAGCGGGGCCTACAATGAGCAGTTCTTC.